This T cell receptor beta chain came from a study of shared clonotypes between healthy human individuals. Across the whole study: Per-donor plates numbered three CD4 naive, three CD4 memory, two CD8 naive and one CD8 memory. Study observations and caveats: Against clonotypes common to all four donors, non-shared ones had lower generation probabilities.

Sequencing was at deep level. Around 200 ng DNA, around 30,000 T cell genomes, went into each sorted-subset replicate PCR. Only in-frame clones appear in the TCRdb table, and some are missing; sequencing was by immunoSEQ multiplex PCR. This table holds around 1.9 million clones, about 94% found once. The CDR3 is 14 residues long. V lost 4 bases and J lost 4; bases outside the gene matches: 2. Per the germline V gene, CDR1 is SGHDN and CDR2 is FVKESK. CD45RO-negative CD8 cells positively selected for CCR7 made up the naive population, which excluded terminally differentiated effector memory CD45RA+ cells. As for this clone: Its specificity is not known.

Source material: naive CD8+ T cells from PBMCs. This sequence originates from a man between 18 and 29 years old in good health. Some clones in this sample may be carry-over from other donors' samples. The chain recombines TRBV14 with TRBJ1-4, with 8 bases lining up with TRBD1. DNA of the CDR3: TGTGCCAGCAGCCGGGACAGGTTTAATGAAAAACTGTTTTTT. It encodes CASSRDRFNEKLFF.